These 10 T cell receptor beta chains came from one sample sequenced in a study of cytomegalovirus exposure and HLA in healthy donors. Produced via immunoSEQ multiplex PCR; TCRdb's table is partial and in-frame only. The sample has some 140,000 clones, approximately 82% seen once. Sequencing was carried out using PBMCs. These receptor sequences come from a young man in good health and CMV-seropositive.

V and J are TRBV9 and TRBJ1-2; 8 bases are a match to TRBD1. This CDR3 is 13 amino acids long. CDR1 is SGDLS, CDR2 YYNGEE, per germline. The V segment lost 3 bases and the J segment 7 bases; nucleotides outside the gene matches: 5. Here the CDR3 reads CASSGTGGGGYTF. CDR3 in DNA: TGTGCCAGCAGCGGTACAGGGGGGGGTGGCTACACCTTC. The whole variable domain, filled in from reference TRBV9 and TRBJ1-2, reads DSGVTQTPKHLITATGQRVTLRCSPRSGDLSVYWYQQSLDQGLQFLIQYYNGEERAKGNILERFSAQQFPDLHSELNLSSLELGDSALYFCASSGTGGGGYTFGSGTRLTVV.

In DNA, the CDR3 is TGTGCCAGCAGCCCCCGGGGGGTGGCAGGGCGAGAGACCCAGTACTTC. Its protein product is CASSPRGVAGRETQYF. The rearrangement joins TRBV7-2 to TRBJ2-5, with 7 positions matching TRBD2. V was pared by 5 bases and J by 4 bases, with 13 bases of the junction left unmatched. Per the germline V gene, CDR1 is SGHTA and CDR2 is FQGNSA. The CDR3 loop spans 16 amino acids.

The J gene is TRBJ1-4, the V gene TRBV5-6; 11 bases fit TRBD1. This CDR3 has 13 amino acids. The germline V gene encodes CDR1 SGHDT and CDR2 YYEEEE. V gave up 4 bases and J gave up 13 bases; unmatched junction bases: 6. The CDR3 DNA reads TGTGCCAGCAGCACGGACAGGGGGCATTTACTGTTTTTT. This translates into CASSTDRGHLLFF.

V gene TRBV23-1 combines with J gene TRBJ2-7, with 9 bases lining up with TRBD2. TRBV23-1 qualifies as an ORF whose function is uncertain. The length of the CDR3 is 14 residues. V trimming: 9 bases; J trimming: 6 bases; junction bases outside the gene matches: 12. The CDR3 DNA is TGCGCCAGTGCCCCCACCAGCGGGAGGCGCGAGCAGTACTTC. It codes for CASAPTSGRREQYF.

This clone was found once. The CDR3 coding sequence is TGTGCCAGCAGTCCTCCCCCCTTACTTTCCTATGGCTACACCTTC. This translates into CASSPPPLLSYGYTF. The J gene is TRBJ1-2, the V gene TRBV28; the D is unclear. In germline, CDR1 is MDHEN, CDR2 SYDVKM. Trimming removed 5 bases at V and 4 bases at J, with 17 bases between. The CDR3 has 15 residues.

V is TRBV5-1 and J is TRBJ1-2; 8 bases agree with TRBD1. This CDR3 contains 13 residues. Germline V gene lookup returns CDR1 SGHRS and CDR2 YFSETQ. J was trimmed by 7 bases and V by 6 bases; bases with no gene match: 8. The CDR3 protein is CASNPPGGTGYTF. CDR3 in DNA: TGCGCCAGCAATCCCCCAGGGGGCACTGGCTACACCTTC.

V and J are TRBV2 and TRBJ2-7; 7 bases line up with TRBD1. This CDR3 contains 12 residues. Germline V lookup: CDR1 SNHLY, CDR2 FYNNEI. Trimming removed 8 bases from V and 3 bases from J; junction bases left unmatched: 4. CDR3 in amino acids: CASGRDSYEQYF. The CDR3 nucleotides read TGTGCCAGCGGTCGGGACAGCTACGAGCAGTACTTC.

This chain links TRBV7-9 with TRBJ2-6; 9 bases agree with TRBD1. This CDR3 is built from 16 residues. Germline V gives CDR1 SEHNR, CDR2 FQNEAQ (reference sequence). The V and J ends lost 5 bases and 4 bases, in that order; junction bases with no gene match: 6. The CDR3 DNA sequence: TGTGCCAGCAGCCCTTGGGACAGGGCCGGGGCCAACGTCCTGACTTTC. Translated, it gives CASSPWDRAGANVLTF.

In this sample, this clone turned up once. The chain uses TRBV6-5 and TRBJ2-5, with a tentative D call TRBD1 (6 bases). The DNA end favors TRBJ2-7, so the J call may be wrong. This CDR3 contains 14 residues. Germline loops: CDR1 MNHEY, CDR2 SVGAGI. CDR3 sequence reads: CASSRTASGYEQYF. The DNA for the CDR3 is TGTGCCAGCAGCCGGACAGCATCGGGGTACGAGCAGTACTTC.

The rearrangement links TRBV2 to TRBJ2-7; weak D call: TRBD1 (6 bases). Germline V CDR1 and CDR2: SNHLY, FYNNEI. This CDR3 region has 14 residues. The germline V and J ends were trimmed by 6 bases and 2 bases, with 14 bases remaining between them. Here the CDR3 reads CASSLHRDTYEQYF. The CDR3 DNA reads TGTGCCAGCAGCCTACACAGGGACACCTACGAGCAGTACTTC. Drawing the rest from reference TRBV2 and TRBJ2-7, the complete variable domain is EPEVTQTPSHQVTQMGQEVILRCVPISNHLYFYWYRQILGQKVEFLVSFYNNEISEKSEIFDDQFSVERPDGSNFTLKIRSTKLEDSAMYFCASSLHRDTYEQYFGPGTRLTVT.